One sample yielded the 19 T cell receptor beta chains listed below, sequenced in a study of T cell responses to AZD1222 COVID-19 vaccine. The repertoire was sequenced with immunoSEQ multiplex PCR; TCRdb's copy has only in-frame clones and lacks some. This table holds around 150,000 clones, 88% found once. The sample in question was peripheral blood, obtained on day 0 of MenACWY control vaccination. The receptors shown here come from an adult in good health.

The rearrangement uses TRBV9 and TRBJ1-3, with TRBD1 identical over 8 bases. The V gene's germline CDR1 is SGDLS and CDR2 YYNGEE. The CDR3 loop spans 15 amino acids. V trimming: 4 bases; J trimming: 4 bases; junction bases outside the gene matches: 7. CDR3 residues: CASSPWTGTGNTIYF. Here the CDR3 DNA reads TGTGCCAGCAGCCCATGGACAGGGACGGGAAACACCATATATTTT.

This sequence joins TRBV6-1 and TRBJ2-1, with 11 bases identical to TRBD2. The CDR3 sequence is 15 residues long. The germline CDR1 and CDR2 sequences are MNHNS and SASEGT. The trim removed 3 bases at V and 9 bases at J, leaving 7 bases unmatched. In DNA, the CDR3 is TGTGCCAGCAGTGAGGGTAGCGGGGGGGCCAGTGAGCAGTTCTTC. This codes for CASSEGSGGASEQFF.

The chain carries TRBV19 and TRBJ2-5; 9 nucleotides line up with TRBD1. The ends lost 6 bases at V and 5 bases at J; junction bases unmatched: 4. The CDR3 runs to 13 residues. From germline, CDR1 is LNHDA and CDR2 SQIVND (reference sequence). CDR3 in DNA: TGTGCCAGTAGGGACAGGGGTTACGAGACCCAGTACTTC. This codes for CASRDRGYETQYF.

This chain joins TRBV5-6 and TRBJ2-2, with D possibly being TRBD2 (7 bases). The CDR3 consists of 16 residues. Germline CDR1 SGHDT, CDR2 YYEEEE. Trimming left V 6 bases short and J 5 bases short, with 20 bases between. The DNA for the CDR3 is TGTGCCAGCATCCCCGGGGGGCGGGGGTCAACCGGGGAGCTGTTTTTT. This translates into CASIPGGRGSTGELFF.

The chain recombines TRBV5-1 with TRBJ2-2, with 9 bases identical to TRBD1. The CDR3 sequence is 15 residues long. The germline gives CDR1 SGHRS, CDR2 YFSETQ. J was trimmed by 3 bases and V by 4 bases; bases with no gene match: 4. CDR3 nucleotide sequence: TGCGCCAGCAGCCCAAGGACAGGGGACACCGGGGAGCTGTTTTTT. Translating gives CASSPRTGDTGELFF.

The CDR3 loop is CASSQEPNSGNTIYF. CDR3 DNA sequence: TGCGCCAGCAGCCAAGAACCAAACTCTGGAAACACCATATATTTT. This chain links TRBV4-3 with TRBJ1-3; D unresolved. This CDR3 contains 15 residues. The germline V and J ends were trimmed by 0 bases and 0 bases, with 6 bases remaining between them. CDR1 and CDR2 (germline): LGHNA, YSLEER.

The chain joins TRBV4-3 to TRBJ1-5, with D hard to call. Germline V gene data show CDR1 as LGHNA and CDR2 as YSLEER. Trimming stripped 0 bases from V and 3 bases from J, with 15 bases between. There are 17 residues in the CDR3. CDR3 DNA: TGCGCCAGCAGCCAAGACCCCACTCCCTTCTTCAATCAGCCCCAGCATTTT. Its translation is CASSQDPTPFFNQPQHF.

The table lists this clone with a count of one. V and J are TRBV7-2 and TRBJ1-1, with D hard to call. This CDR3 spans 15 amino acids. Between the trimmed V and J ends, which lost 3 bases and 5 bases, there was a span of 16 bases. Germline V gene sequence: CDR1 SGHTA, CDR2 FQGNSA. In DNA form, the CDR3 reads TGTGCCAGCAGCTTCGGAGGGCCCGGGTTAACTGAAGCTTTCTTT. Translated, it gives CASSFGGPGLTEAFF.

J is TRBJ2-7 and V is TRBV12-3 or TRBV12-4, with D possibly TRBD1 on 5 matching bases. The V end lost 9 bases, the J end lost 2 bases, and 8 bases lay between the germline ends. The CDR3 extends over 11 amino acids. In nucleotides, the CDR3 is TGTGCCAGTACAGGCGCCTACGAGCAGTACTTC. It codes for CASTGAYEQYF.

The chain employs TRBV12-3 or TRBV12-4 and TRBJ2-2; D is unresolved. Trimming removed 5 bases at V and 6 bases at J, with 7 bases between. This CDR3 has 12 residues. The CDR3 DNA follows: TGTGCCAGCAGTCCCTTGCCCGGGGAGCTGTTTTTT. This sequence encodes CASSPLPGELFF.

CDR3 nucleotide sequence: TGTGCCAGCGGAAGGACAGGATCGACAGATACGCAGTATTTT. Its translation is CASGRTGSTDTQYF. The chain couples TRBV2 to TRBJ2-3; 7 nucleotides line up with TRBD1. Germline CDR1 is SNHLY and CDR2 is FYNNEI. This CDR3 has 14 amino acids. J lost 3 bases, V lost 8 bases, and 8 bases had no gene match.

CDR3 region: CASSRLRGTKDQPQHF. CDR3 coding DNA: TGTGCCAGCAGCAGGCTTCGCGGGACAAAAGATCAGCCCCAGCATTTT. The chain employs TRBV28 and TRBJ1-5, with a possible D match to TRBD1 (6 bases). This CDR3 region has 16 residues. Germline V gives CDR1 MDHEN, CDR2 SYDVKM. The germline V and J ends were trimmed by 6 bases and 5 bases, with 20 bases remaining between them.

This clone occurred once. The gene calls are TRBV4-1 and TRBJ2-2, with TRBD2 identical over 8 bases. V lost 4 bases and J lost 4; bases outside the gene matches: 11. CDR1 MGHRA and CDR2 YSYEKL come from the germline V gene. The CDR3 totals 17 residues. For the CDR3, the DNA is TGCGCCAGCAGCCCTCAGGGCGTTAGCGGGGTCACCGGGGAGCTGTTTTTT. Residues: CASSPQGVSGVTGELFF.

The V call is TRBV5-4, the J call TRBJ2-2; D call uncertain. The germline gives CDR1 SGHNT, CDR2 YYREEE (reference sequence). V lost 2 bases to trimming and J lost 0 bases, with 11 bases between them. There are 16 residues in the CDR3. The CDR3 protein is CASSFFDAPNTGELFF. As DNA, the CDR3 is TGTGCCAGCAGCTTTTTTGACGCTCCGAACACCGGGGAGCTGTTTTTT.

The chain joins TRBV7-2 to TRBJ2-2; possibly TRBD1 for D (6 bases). The V end lost 0 bases, the J end lost 7 bases, and 6 bases lay between the germline ends. CDR1 is SGHTA and CDR2 is FQGNSA in the germline V gene. CDR3 size: 13 residues. CDR3 coding DNA: TGTGCCAGCAGCTTAGCCAGGGGCGGGGAGCTGTTTTTT. Translating it yields CASSLARGGELFF. The full variable domain, with the rest looked up from reference TRBV7-2 and TRBJ2-2, is GAGVSQSPSNKVTEKGKDVELRCDPISGHTALYWYRQSLGQGLEFLIYFQGNSAPDKSGLPSDRFSAERTGGSVSTLTIQRTQQEDSAVYLCASSLARGGELFFGEGSRLTVL.

The chain is built from TRBV18 and TRBJ1-1; 7 bases line up with TRBD1. Per the germline V gene, CDR1 is KGHSH and CDR2 is LQKENI. The CDR3 has 14 amino acids. The J segment lost 3 bases and the V segment lost 6 bases, leaving 7 bases of the junction unmatched. The CDR3 is CASSHSDRDTEAFF. The CDR3 DNA reads TGTGCCAGCTCCCACAGCGACAGGGACACTGAAGCTTTCTTT.

The rearrangement links TRBV6-6 to TRBJ2-2; D might be TRBD2 (6 bases). The CDR3 contains 16 residues. CDR1 and CDR2 from the germline V gene are MNHNY and SVGAGI (reference sequence). The V and J ends lost 2 bases and 1 base respectively, with 11 bases between them. In DNA, the CDR3 is TGTGCCAGCAGTTACCCCGGGGGAGGGAACACCGGGGAGCTGTTTTTT. Protein sequence: CASSYPGGGNTGELFF.

The chain joins TRBV7-8 to TRBJ1-1; D ambiguous. The length of the CDR3 is 13 residues. Germline CDR1 SGHVS, CDR2 FQNEAQ. Trimming left V 1 base short and J 5 bases short, with 8 bases between. The DNA for the CDR3 is TGTGCCAGCAGCTTAGGTTCGGAAACTGAAGCTTTCTTT. As protein: CASSLGSETEAFF.

This clone was counted only a few times. The chain joins TRBV4-3 to TRBJ2-7, with 7 bases aligning to TRBD2. The CDR3 has 14 amino acids. Germline-derived CDR1 and CDR2 are LGHNA and YSLEER. V was pared by 5 bases and J by 6 bases, with 10 bases of the junction left unmatched. CDR3 sequence reads: CASSEGLEPSEQYF. The CDR3 DNA reads TGCGCCAGCAGCGAAGGACTAGAGCCATCCGAGCAGTACTTC.